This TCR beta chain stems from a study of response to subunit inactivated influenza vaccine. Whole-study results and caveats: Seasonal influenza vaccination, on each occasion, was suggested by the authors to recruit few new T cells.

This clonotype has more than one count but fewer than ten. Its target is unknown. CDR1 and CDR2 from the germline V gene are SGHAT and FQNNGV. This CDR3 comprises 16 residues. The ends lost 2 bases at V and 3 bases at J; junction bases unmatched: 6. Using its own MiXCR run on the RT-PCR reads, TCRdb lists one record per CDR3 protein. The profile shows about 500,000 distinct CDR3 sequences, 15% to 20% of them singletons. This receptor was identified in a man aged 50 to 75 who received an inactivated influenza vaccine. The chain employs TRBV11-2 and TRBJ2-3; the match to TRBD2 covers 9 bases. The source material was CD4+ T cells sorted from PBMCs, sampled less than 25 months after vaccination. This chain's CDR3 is CASSLQRGVGTDTQYF. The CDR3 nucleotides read TGTGCCAGCAGCTTACAGCGGGGGGTCGGAACAGATACGCAGTATTTT.